The T cell receptor beta chain under discussion was sequenced for a study of regulatory T cells (dated by TCRdb to between 2017 and 2018). General notes on the study: The study compared T-cell receptor beta repertoires of sorted regulatory, conventional CD4+ and CD8+ T cells between CD3G-deficient patients and healthy controls.

The multiplex PCR used 52 forward TRBV primers and 13 reverse TRBJ primers, with assay-based and computational corrections for amplification bias. Within the immunoSEQ assay, multiplex PCR amplified rearranged TRB loci from genomic DNA. Sequencing of the TRB amplicons was done on an Illumina HiSeq platform. The study's processing was this. Custom algorithms error-filtered the raw sequences and aligned the raw sequences to reference gene sequences, after which the immunoSEQ online tools were used for analysis. Frequencies of productive and nonproductive TRB rearrangements were assessed among unique sequences as well as among total sequences. Hydrophobicity and amino acid composition of residues 6 and 7 within the TRB CDR3 were used to estimate the potential for self-reactivity. Prism software was used to run t tests, Mann-Whitney tests or two-way ANOVA for comparisons between groups. TCRdb's version of the immuneACCESS table is confined to in-frame rearrangements and falls short of the full clone set. An unresolved V gene accounts for under half of the shortfall where checked; the remainder is of unknown origin. That table supplies the V and J calls and clone size; D and trimming were determined from the DNA. In this sample the table shows 15,000 or so clones, around 90% of which occur a single time. Jointly, the top ten make up about 31% of the sample.

What the work shows at the level of the full study, not this receptor alone: Patient repertoires showed restricted unique TRB V-J pairs and skewed V and J gene usage, most marked in regulatory T cells. Compared with control CD8+ cells, CD8+ T cells derived from patients showed a nonsignificant trend toward reduced Shannon entropy.

Evidence of autoimmunity was present in all CD3G-deficient patients, and the autoimmunity was more severe in two of the patients. Patients ranged from 2 to 39 years of age at testing and had reduced naive and increased memory CD4+ and CD8+ T-cell proportions. The patient group comprised over 5 individuals with CD3G deficiency. An international network of physicians spanning the United States, Europe and Asia provided the patient samples and clinical data. Ficoll density separation was used to isolate peripheral blood mononuclear cells. A FACSAria cell sorter was used to isolate CD3+ CD8+ CD4- T cells. On this clone: The clone's antigen remains unknown. No base quality values were provided; no much bigger clone lies one nucleotide off.

The CDR3 runs 12 amino acids, cysteine and phenylalanine included. Solely the CDR3 DNA is kept, with 36 bases framed from the first base. CDR1 and CDR2 (LNHDA, SQIVND) derive from the germline V gene (reference sequence). V is reduced by 4 bases and J by 5 bases, leaving a spacing of 6 bases between them. The sequencing input was CD8+ T cells sorted from blood. Recombination connected TRBV19 to TRBJ2-1; the D gene is perhaps TRBD2, on 6 matching bases. This clonotype was obtained from a person under 35 with CD3G deficiency. CDR3 loop: CASSSGDNEQFF. The DNA sequence follows: TGTGCCAGTAGTAGCGGGGACAATGAGCAGTTCTTC.